The 5 T cell receptor beta chains reported below all come from one sample, sequenced in a study of T cells in pancreatic ductal adenocarcinoma. The selected patients with pancreatic ductal adenocarcinoma had surgery but no neoadjuvant therapy. The protocol was immunoSEQ multiplex PCR, while the TCRdb copy is restricted to in-frame clones and leaves out a portion. The sample consists of fewer than 20,000 clones, 91% of them appearing once. Material for sequencing was PBMCs. These receptors all stem from a human donor with pancreatic ductal adenocarcinoma.

The chain links TRBV10-2 to TRBJ1-4; D is unresolved. This CDR3 spans 13 amino acids. V lost 8 bases, J lost 4 bases, and 11 bases lay in between. Germline V gene data show CDR1 as WSHSY and CDR2 as SAAADI. The CDR3 region is CASSRTRNEKLFF. The CDR3 DNA sequence: TGCGCCAGCTCCCGGACTCGTAATGAAAAACTGTTTTTT.

The rearrangement uses TRBV5-1 and TRBJ1-1, with a possible D match to TRBD1 (5 bases). The CDR3 is made up of 15 amino acids. V lost 0 bases and J 1 base, leaving 10 bases between the germline ends. Germline V gives CDR1 SGHRS, CDR2 YFSETQ. The CDR3 region is CASSLAGAGNTEAFF. The CDR3 bases are TGCGCCAGCAGCTTGGCCGGGGCAGGGAACACTGAAGCTTTCTTT.

The gene calls are TRBV19 and TRBJ1-1, with 11 bases identical to TRBD1. The trim removed 2 bases at V and 7 bases at J, leaving 15 bases unmatched. Germline loops: CDR1 LNHDA, CDR2 SQIVND (reference sequence). The CDR3 is 18 amino acids. The CDR3 sequence: CASSISWTGGSLEGEAFF. The CDR3 nucleotides read TGTGCCAGTAGTATATCCTGGACAGGGGGCTCCCTGGAGGGTGAAGCTTTCTTT.

V is TRBV13 and J is TRBJ1-2, with 8 bases that match TRBD1. V was pared by 0 bases and J by 2 bases, with 5 bases of the junction left unmatched. CDR3 length equals 16 residues. Germline values: CDR1 PRHDT, CDR2 FYEKMQ (reference sequence). The chain's CDR3 is CASSLGTGAWNYGYTF. The CDR3 DNA sequence: TGTGCCAGCAGCTTAGGGACAGGGGCCTGGAACTATGGCTACACCTTC.

V is TRBV9 and J is TRBJ2-1; D unresolved. This CDR3 is built from 14 residues. Germline V gene lookup returns CDR1 SGDLS and CDR2 YYNGEE. Trimming pared 2 bases from V and 0 bases from J, leaving 6 bases between. The CDR3 region is CASSVGDSYNEQFF. CDR3 nucleotide sequence: TGTGCCAGCAGCGTCGGTGACTCCTACAATGAGCAGTTCTTC.